The 2 T cell receptor beta chains below all came from one sample that was sequenced in a study of T cells in localized non-small cell lung cancer. Sequencing used immunoSEQ multiplex PCR; TCRdb keeps in-frame clones, though not all of them. The sample lists about 24,000 clones; approximately 87% were seen once. The specimen comprised PBMCs, sampled before any cancer treatment. Receptors were obtained from a man aged 35-69 years with stage II lung adenocarcinoma.

This sequence joins TRBV30 and TRBJ1-5, with 7 bases lining up with TRBD1. V was pared by 0 bases and J by 2 bases, with 1 base of the junction left unmatched. The germline CDR1 and CDR2 sequences are GTSNPN and SVGIG (reference sequence). The CDR3 loop spans 14 amino acids. CDR3 loop: CAWSVTGGNQPQHF. In DNA, the CDR3 is TGTGCCTGGAGTGTCACAGGGGGCAATCAGCCCCAGCATTTT.

The J gene is TRBJ2-3, the V gene TRBV5-4; tentatively, D is TRBD2 (5 bases). Trimming left V 6 bases short and J 4 bases short, with 18 bases between. Germline-derived CDR1 and CDR2 are SGHNT and YYREEE (reference sequence). The CDR3 is made up of 15 amino acids. The CDR3 is CASTLNGVMADTQYF. The CDR3 bases are TGTGCCAGCACCCTGAACGGGGTAATGGCAGATACGCAGTATTTT.